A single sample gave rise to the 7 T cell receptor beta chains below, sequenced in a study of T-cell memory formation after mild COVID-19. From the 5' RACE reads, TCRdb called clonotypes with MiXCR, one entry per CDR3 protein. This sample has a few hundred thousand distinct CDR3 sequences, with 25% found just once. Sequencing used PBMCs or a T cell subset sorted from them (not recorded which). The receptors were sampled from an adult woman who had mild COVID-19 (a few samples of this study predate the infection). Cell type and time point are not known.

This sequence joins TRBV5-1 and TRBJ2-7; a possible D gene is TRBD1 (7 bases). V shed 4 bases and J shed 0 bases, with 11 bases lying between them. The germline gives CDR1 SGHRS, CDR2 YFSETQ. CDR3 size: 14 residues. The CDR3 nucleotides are TGCGCCAGCAGCGCGGGACAGAGCTCCTACGAGCAGTACTTC. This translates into CASSAGQSSYEQYF.

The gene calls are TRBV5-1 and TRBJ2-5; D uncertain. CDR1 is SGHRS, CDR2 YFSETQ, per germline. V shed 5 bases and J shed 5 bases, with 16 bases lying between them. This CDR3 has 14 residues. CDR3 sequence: CASRGIETHETQYF. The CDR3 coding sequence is TGCGCCAGCAGAGGGATCGAGACTCATGAGACCCAGTACTTC.

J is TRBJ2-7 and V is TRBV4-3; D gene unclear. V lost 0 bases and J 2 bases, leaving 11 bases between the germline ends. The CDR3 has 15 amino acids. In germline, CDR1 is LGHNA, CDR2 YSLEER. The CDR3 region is CASSQDWVSPYEQYF. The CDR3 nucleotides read TGCGCCAGCAGCCAAGATTGGGTAAGCCCCTACGAGCAGTACTTC.

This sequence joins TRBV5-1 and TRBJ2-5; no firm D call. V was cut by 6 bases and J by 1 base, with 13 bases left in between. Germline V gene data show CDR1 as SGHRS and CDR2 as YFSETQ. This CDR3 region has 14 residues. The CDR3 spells CASTQPQAQETQYF. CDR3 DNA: TGCGCCAGCACCCAGCCCCAGGCCCAAGAGACCCAGTACTTC.

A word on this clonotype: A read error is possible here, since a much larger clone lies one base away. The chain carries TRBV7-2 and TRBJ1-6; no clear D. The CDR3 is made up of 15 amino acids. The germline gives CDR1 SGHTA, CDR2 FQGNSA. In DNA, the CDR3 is TGTGCCAGCAGCTTTGGGAGCTCCGATAATTCACCCCTCCACTTT. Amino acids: CASSFGSSDNSPLHF.

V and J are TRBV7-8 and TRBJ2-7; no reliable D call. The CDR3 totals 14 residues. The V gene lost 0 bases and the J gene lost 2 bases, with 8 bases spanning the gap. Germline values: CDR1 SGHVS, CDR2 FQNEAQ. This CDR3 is CASSLAFPTYEQYF. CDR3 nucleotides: TGTGCCAGCAGCTTAGCCTTCCCTACCTACGAGCAGTACTTC.

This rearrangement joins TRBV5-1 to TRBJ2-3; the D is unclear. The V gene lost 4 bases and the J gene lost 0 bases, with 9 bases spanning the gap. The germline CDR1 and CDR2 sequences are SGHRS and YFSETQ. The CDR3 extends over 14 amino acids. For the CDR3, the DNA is TGCGCCAGCAGCGGTCTGGGGAGCACAGATACGCAGTATTTT. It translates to CASSGLGSTDTQYF. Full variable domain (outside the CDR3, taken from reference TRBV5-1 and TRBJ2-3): KAGVTQTPRYLIKTRGQQVTLSCSPISGHRSVSWYQQTPGQGLQFLFEYFSETQRNKGNFPGRFSGRQFSNSRSEMNVSTLELGDSALYLCASSGLGSTDTQYFGPGTRLTVL.